A single sample is the source of the 24 T cell receptor beta chains below, sequenced in a study of identical twins. From the 5' RACE reads, TCRdb called clonotypes with MiXCR, one entry per CDR3 protein. The repertoire holds more than 1.5 million distinct CDR3 sequences, roughly a third seen once, with about 0.25% in the top ten. The sample was cord blood. These receptors came from a newborn girl in good health.

The V gene is TRBV5-1, the J gene TRBJ2-7; D uncertain. V was cut by 4 bases and J by 4 bases, with 9 bases left in between. This CDR3 is 12 amino acids long. Germline loops: CDR1 SGHRS, CDR2 YFSETQ. CDR3 sequence: CASSRNDYEQYF. The CDR3 nucleotides read TGCGCCAGCAGCCGCAACGATTACGAGCAGTACTTC. Variable domain in full (rest from reference TRBV5-1 and TRBJ2-7): KAGVTQTPRYLIKTRGQQVTLSCSPISGHRSVSWYQQTPGQGLQFLFEYFSETQRNKGNFPGRFSGRQFSNSRSEMNVSTLELGDSALYLCASSRNDYEQYFGPGTRLTVT.

A few counts support this clonotype. The chain couples TRBV29-1 to TRBJ1-2; tentatively, D is TRBD1 (5 bases). Trimming removed 6 bases from V and 0 bases from J, with 14 bases in between. The CDR3 contains 14 residues. The germline V gene encodes CDR1 SQVTM and CDR2 ANQGSEA. CDR3 protein: CSVPDRGANYGYTF. In DNA, the CDR3 is TGCAGCGTCCCCGATCGGGGGGCTAACTATGGCTACACCTTC.

The chain carries TRBV6-6 and TRBJ2-3, with D possibly matching TRBD1 (6 bases). With 2 bases removed from V and 5 bases from J, the gap between germline ends came to 11 bases. CDR3 size: 14 residues. The germline V gene encodes CDR1 MNHNY and CDR2 SVGAGI (reference sequence). The CDR3 sequence is CASSYRTAVDTQYF. CDR3 in DNA: TGTGCCAGCAGTTACCGGACAGCCGTAGATACGCAGTATTTT.

There are many counts of this clonotype. The chain employs TRBV29-1 and TRBJ2-1; D call uncertain. CDR3 length: 11 amino acids. V lost 4 bases to trimming and J lost 2 bases, with 3 bases between them. Germline assignment: CDR1 SQVTM and CDR2 ANQGSEA. The CDR3 loop reads CSVAAYNEQFF. The CDR3 nucleotides are TGCAGCGTTGCGGCCTACAATGAGCAGTTCTTC.

The rearrangement uses TRBV10-2 and TRBJ1-5; no definite D call. V was cut by 3 bases and J by 8 bases, with 8 bases left in between. This CDR3 is built from 12 residues. Germline lookup yields CDR1 WSHSY and CDR2 SAAADI. DNA of the CDR3: TGCGCCAGCAGTGATATTGGGGAGCCCCAGCATTTT. This encodes CASSDIGEPQHF.

This clonotype was observed a handful of times. The rearrangement joins TRBV20-1 to TRBJ1-4; D might be TRBD1 (6 bases). Germline assignment: CDR1 DFQATT and CDR2 SNEGSKA (reference sequence). V lost 1 base and J lost 5, with 14 bases in between. The length of the CDR3 is 15 residues. The CDR3 sequence is CSARAGTGHNEKLFF. DNA for the CDR3: TGCAGTGCTAGAGCGGGAACGGGACACAATGAAAAACTGTTTTTT.

This chain joins TRBV5-1 and TRBJ2-1; 7 bases are shared with TRBD2. This CDR3 contains 14 residues. Germline trimming cut 4 bases from V and 5 bases from J; bases unmatched to any gene: 6. The germline V gene has CDR1 SGHRS and CDR2 YFSETQ. The CDR3 coding sequence is TGCGCCAGCAGCGATGGGGGGGTCGACAATGAGCAGTTCTTC. Translation: CASSDGGVDNEQFF.

This clonotype was detected a few times. The chain has TRBV10-3 and TRBJ1-4, with D possibly matching TRBD1 (5 bases). Trimming pared 3 bases from V and 7 bases from J, leaving 12 bases between. Germline V CDR1 and CDR2: ENHRY, SYGVKD. There are 14 residues in the CDR3. CDR3 nucleotide sequence: TGTGCCATCAGTGATGGGGCGGTTGGTGAAAAACTGTTTTTT. It is translated as CAISDGAVGEKLFF.

This clonotype showed up just a few times. The V and J genes are TRBV20-1 and TRBJ2-7; 7 nucleotides match TRBD2. Germline CDR1 DFQATT, CDR2 SNEGSKA (reference sequence). Unmatched junction bases numbered 7, after V lost 5 bases and J lost 3 bases. The CDR3 consists of 13 residues. CDR3 sequence: CSAPPTSHYEQYF. The CDR3 nucleotides read TGCAGTGCTCCGCCGACTAGCCACTACGAGCAGTACTTC.

V and J are TRBV27 and TRBJ2-1; the D is unclear. The assigned J gene may be wrong: the sequence end matches TRBJ2-7 better. CDR1 is MNHEY, CDR2 SMNVEV, per germline (reference sequence). The CDR3 is made up of 16 amino acids. For the CDR3, the DNA is TGTGCCAGCAGTTTTAGGCTTACCAGCTCCTACAATGAGCAGTACTTC. Translated: CASSFRLTSSYNEQYF.

The chain carries TRBV4-2 and TRBJ2-1, with D uncertain. The ends were cut back, 0 bases at V and 9 bases at J, with 15 bases in the middle. The germline CDR1 and CDR2 sequences are LGHNA and YNFKEQ. This CDR3 has 15 residues. DNA for the CDR3: TGTGCCAGCAGCCAAGATACGTCTTTGGGTGCTGAGCAGTTCTTC. Protein: CASSQDTSLGAEQFF.

The V gene is TRBV11-2, the J gene TRBJ2-4; possibly TRBD2 for D (6 bases). The end of the DNA fits TRBJ2-7 better, so the J call may be wrong. This CDR3 region has 16 residues. Germline assignment: CDR1 SGHAT and CDR2 FQNNGV. DNA of the CDR3: TGTGCCAGCAGATCTATCGGAGGGGCGTGGGCAAACGAGCAGTACTTC. It specifies CASRSIGGAWANEQYF.

The J gene is TRBJ2-4, the V gene TRBV7-8, with 13 bases aligning to TRBD2. The J call is in doubt because the DNA end fits TRBJ2-7 better. In germline, CDR1 is SGHVS, CDR2 FQNEAQ. The CDR3 spans 19 residues. CDR3: CASSQNGGLAGAEAYEQYF. The CDR3 coding sequence is TGTGCCAGCAGCCAAAACGGAGGACTAGCGGGAGCCGAGGCCTACGAGCAGTACTTC.

This clonotype occurred a few times. This chain joins TRBV20-1 and TRBJ2-5; 7 bases line up with TRBD1. Looked up from germline, CDR1 is DFQATT and CDR2 is SNEGSKA (reference sequence). The CDR3 runs to 14 residues. The V segment lost 3 bases and the J segment 2 bases; nucleotides outside the gene matches: 6. CDR3 in amino acids: CSASLDRIQETQYF. In DNA, the CDR3 is TGCAGTGCTAGTCTGGACAGGATTCAAGAGACCCAGTACTTC.

This clonotype was seen a handful of times. The chain recombines TRBV15 with TRBJ2-7; tentatively, D is TRBD1 (5 bases). This CDR3 region has 15 residues. V was clipped by 3 bases and J by 2 bases, with 14 bases between them. Looked up from germline, CDR1 is LNHNV and CDR2 is YYDKDF (reference sequence). This chain's CDR3 is CATSRPRQGTYEQYF. For the CDR3, the DNA is TGTGCCACCAGCAGGCCTCGGCAGGGAACCTACGAGCAGTACTTC.

Ten or more counts support this clonotype. The chain links TRBV27 to TRBJ2-7; D may be TRBD2 (7 bases). Trimming cost V 0 bases and J 3 bases, with 15 bases left between them. The CDR3 contains 16 residues. CDR1 MNHEY and CDR2 SMNVEV come from the germline V gene (reference sequence). CDR3 region: CASSLSMGGLGYEQYF. The CDR3 DNA is TGTGCCAGCAGTTTATCGATGGGGGGGCTGGGCTACGAGCAGTACTTC.

This clonotype was detected many times. The J gene is TRBJ1-1, the V gene TRBV6-6, with TRBD1 identical over 8 bases. Germline-derived CDR1 and CDR2 are MNHNY and SVGAGI (reference sequence). The CDR3 length is 15 residues. J lost 6 bases, V lost 0 bases, and 6 bases had no gene match. The CDR3 loop is CASSYSAGGLAEAFF. The CDR3, as DNA: TGTGCCAGCAGTTACTCGGCAGGGGGCTTAGCTGAAGCTTTCTTT.

This clonotype was seen more than once but under ten times. The V gene is TRBV2, the J gene TRBJ2-5, with 9 bases aligning to TRBD1. The DNA end favors TRBJ2-7, so the J call may be wrong. The CDR3 totals 15 residues. Germline V gene lookup returns CDR1 SNHLY and CDR2 FYNNEI. As DNA, the CDR3 is TGTGCCAGCAGTGCATCCGGGACAGGGAACAGCGAGCAGTACTTC. Its translation is CASSASGTGNSEQYF.

In this sample, this clonotype turned up a few times. The chain recombines TRBV4-2 with TRBJ2-7; D remains ambiguous. CDR3 length: 15 residues. Germline V lookup: CDR1 LGHNA, CDR2 YNFKEQ. V lost 0 bases and J 3 bases, leaving 12 bases between the germline ends. CDR3: CASSQEGKGFYEQYF. DNA of the CDR3: TGTGCCAGCAGCCAAGAGGGCAAGGGCTTCTACGAGCAGTACTTC.

This clonotype was recorded a few times. In DNA, the CDR3 is TGTGCCAGTTTAGCCGGACAGGGGGCTTCGGAAGCTTTCTTT. It encodes CASLAGQGASEAFF. The chain joins TRBV2 to TRBJ1-1; TRBD1 agrees at 11 bases. The CDR3 covers 14 residues. Germline CDR1 SNHLY, CDR2 FYNNEI. V lost 9 bases, J lost 8 bases, and 11 bases stayed unmatched. Complete variable domain (other parts from reference TRBV2 and TRBJ1-1): EPEVTQTPSHQVTQMGQEVILRCVPISNHLYFYWYRQILGQKVEFLVSFYNNEISEKSEIFDDQFSVERPDGSNFTLKIRSTKLEDSAMYFCASLAGQGASEAFFGQGTRLTVV.

In this sample, this clonotype turned up many times. The chain joins TRBV5-1 to TRBJ2-4; TRBD2 is a possible D gene (6 bases). There are 15 residues in the CDR3. CDR1 and CDR2 (germline): SGHRS, YFSETQ. V was trimmed by 4 bases and J by 7 bases, leaving 18 bases between them. CDR3 residues: CASSLRDSQYNIQYF. The CDR3 nucleotides read TGCGCCAGCAGCCTCCGGGACTCCCAATATAACATTCAGTACTTC.

This sequence joins TRBV20-1 and TRBJ2-7; D is undetermined. Deletions cut 1 base from V and 0 bases from J, with 10 bases between. The germline V gene has CDR1 DFQATT and CDR2 SNEGSKA (reference sequence). The CDR3 loop spans 14 amino acids. The CDR3 reads CSARGRHSSYEQYF. The CDR3 region has the DNA TGCAGTGCTAGAGGAAGACATAGCTCCTACGAGCAGTACTTC.

This clonotype was observed at least ten times. The chain employs TRBV4-2 and TRBJ1-2; maybe TRBD1 (5 bases). The germline V and J ends were trimmed by 0 bases and 5 bases, with 7 bases remaining between them. CDR3 length: 13 residues. Germline values: CDR1 LGHNA, CDR2 YNFKEQ. The DNA of the CDR3 is TGTGCCAGCAGCCAAGAAGGGGTTTATGGCTACACCTTC. The encoded protein is CASSQEGVYGYTF.

The V call is TRBV20-1, the J call TRBJ1-2, with D possibly being TRBD1 (5 bases). Germline assignment: CDR1 DFQATT and CDR2 SNEGSKA (reference sequence). The length of the CDR3 is 14 residues. V was pared by 6 bases and J by 2 bases, with 16 bases between. Written as DNA, the CDR3 is TGCAGTGCCAGACAGCGGGCTGGCAACTATGGCTACACCTTC. Protein product: CSARQRAGNYGYTF.